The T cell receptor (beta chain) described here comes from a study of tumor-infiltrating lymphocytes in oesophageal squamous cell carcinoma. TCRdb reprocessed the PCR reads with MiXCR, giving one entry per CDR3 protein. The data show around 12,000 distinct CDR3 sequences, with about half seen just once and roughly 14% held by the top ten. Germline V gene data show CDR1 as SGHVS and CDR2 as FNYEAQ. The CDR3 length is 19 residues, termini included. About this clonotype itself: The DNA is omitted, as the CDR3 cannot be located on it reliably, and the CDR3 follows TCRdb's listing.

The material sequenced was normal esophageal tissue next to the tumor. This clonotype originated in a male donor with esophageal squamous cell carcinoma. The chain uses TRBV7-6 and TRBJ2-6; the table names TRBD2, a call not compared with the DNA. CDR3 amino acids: CASSLGRTSGVPRDPVLRF.